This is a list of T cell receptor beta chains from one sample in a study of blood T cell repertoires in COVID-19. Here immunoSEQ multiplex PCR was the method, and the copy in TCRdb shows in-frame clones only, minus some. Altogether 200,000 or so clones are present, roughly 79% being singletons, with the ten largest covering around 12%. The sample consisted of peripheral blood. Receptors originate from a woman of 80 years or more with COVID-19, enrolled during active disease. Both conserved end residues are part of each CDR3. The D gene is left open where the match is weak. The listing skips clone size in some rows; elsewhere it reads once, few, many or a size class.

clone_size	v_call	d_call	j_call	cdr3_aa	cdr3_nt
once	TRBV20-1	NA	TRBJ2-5	CSASGQETQYF	TGCAGTGCTAGCGGCCAAGAGACCCAGTACTTC
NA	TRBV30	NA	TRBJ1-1	CAWGRGGTFF	TGTGCCTGGGGAAGGGGTGGAACTTTCTTT
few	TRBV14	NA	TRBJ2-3	CASSRTRGWDTQYF	TGTGCCAGCAGCCGCACTAGAGGATGGGATACGCAGTATTTT
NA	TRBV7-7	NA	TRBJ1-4	CASSLRQSPNEKLFF	TGTGCCAGCAGCTTACGACAGTCCCCTAATGAAAAACTGTTTTTT
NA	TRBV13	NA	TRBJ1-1	CASSLFSRVNTEAFF	TGTGCCAGCAGCTTATTTAGCAGGGTAAACACTGAAGCTTTCTTT
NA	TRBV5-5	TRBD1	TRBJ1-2	CASSWDRGDGYTF	TGTGCCAGCAGCTGGGACAGGGGGGATGGCTACACCTTC
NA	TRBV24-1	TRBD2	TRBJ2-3	CATSDPTRSSGWGLDTQYF	TGTGCCACCAGTGATCCCACACGCTCTAGCGGTTGGGGCCTAGATACGCAGTATTTT
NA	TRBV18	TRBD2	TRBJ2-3	CASSPVSGGPTDTQYF	TGTGCCAGCTCACCAGTTAGCGGGGGGCCCACAGATACGCAGTATTTT
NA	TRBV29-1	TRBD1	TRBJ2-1	CSVTGQVLSNEQFF	TGCAGCGTTACAGGACAGGTCTTGAGTAATGAGCAGTTCTTC
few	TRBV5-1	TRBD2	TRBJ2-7	CASSPGGRSSYEQYF	TGCGCCAGCAGCCCCGGCGGGAGGAGCTCCTACGAGCAGTACTTC
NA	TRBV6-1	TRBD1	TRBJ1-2	CASSGGQGHLFRYGYTF	TGTGCCAGCAGTGGGGGACAGGGACATCTATTTCGGTATGGCTACACCTTC
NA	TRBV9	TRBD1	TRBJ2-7	CASSPTTGLPYEQYF	TGTGCCAGCAGCCCTACGACAGGGTTGCCCTACGAGCAGTACTTC
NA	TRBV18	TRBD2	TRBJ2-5	CASSPLAGGFETQYF	TGTGCCAGCTCACCACTAGCGGGAGGGTTTGAGACCCAGTACTTC
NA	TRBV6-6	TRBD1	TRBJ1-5	CASSGGQGRRQPQHF	TGTGCCAGCAGTGGGGGACAGGGGAGGCGGCAGCCCCAGCATTTT
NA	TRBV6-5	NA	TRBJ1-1	CASSFPGSEAFF	TGTGCCAGCAGTTTCCCGGGGTCTGAAGCTTTCTTT
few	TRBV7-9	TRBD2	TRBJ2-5	CASSLLGLAGGETQYF	TGTGCCAGCAGCTTACTCGGACTAGCGGGAGGAGAGACCCAGTACTTC
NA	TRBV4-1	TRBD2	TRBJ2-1	CASSQVAGGYNEQFF	TGCGCCAGCAGCCAAGTAGCGGGAGGGTACAATGAGCAGTTCTTC
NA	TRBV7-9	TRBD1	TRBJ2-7	CASSPPRTGDYFDYEQYF	TGTGCCAGCAGCCCTCCCCGGACAGGGGACTACTTCGACTACGAGCAGTACTTC
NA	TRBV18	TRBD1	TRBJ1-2	CASSPDRIYGYTF	TGTGCCAGCTCACCGGACAGGATCTATGGCTACACCTTC
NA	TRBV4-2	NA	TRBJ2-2	CASSQLERDTGELFF	TGTGCCAGCAGCCAACTAGAACGGGACACCGGGGAGCTGTTTTTT
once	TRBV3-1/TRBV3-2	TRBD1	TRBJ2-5	CASSYRGRGETQYF	TGTGCCAGCAGCTACAGGGGGCGGGGGGAGACCCAGTACTTC
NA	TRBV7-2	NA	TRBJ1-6	CASSKTSQGSPLHF	TGTGCCAGCAGTAAAACAAGTCAGGGTTCACCCCTCCACTTT
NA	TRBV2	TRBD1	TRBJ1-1	CASSGQGATEAFF	TGTGCCAGCAGTGGCCAGGGGGCCACTGAAGCTTTCTTT
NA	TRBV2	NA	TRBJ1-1	CASRGSTGNTEAFF	TGTGCCAGCAGAGGCTCGACAGGGAACACTGAAGCTTTCTTT
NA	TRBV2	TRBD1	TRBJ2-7	CASRPTGAAEQYF	TGTGCCAGCAGACCGACAGGGGCTGCCGAGCAGTACTTC
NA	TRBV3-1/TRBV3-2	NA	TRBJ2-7	CASSQGDHYEQYF	TGTGCCAGCAGCCAGGGAGACCACTACGAGCAGTACTTC
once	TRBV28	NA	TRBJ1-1	CATNRRRNTEAFF	TGTGCCACGAATCGTCGGAGGAACACTGAAGCTTTCTTT
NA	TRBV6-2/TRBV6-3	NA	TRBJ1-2	CASSRGSWGYTF	TGTGCCAGCAGCCGAGGCTCTTGGGGCTACACCTTC
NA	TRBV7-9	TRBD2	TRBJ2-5	CASSLDEKRDRGGETQYF	TGTGCCAGCAGCTTGGACGAAAAACGGGACCGCGGGGGGGAGACCCAGTACTTC
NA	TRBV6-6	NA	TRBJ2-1	CASKEWHHSYNEQFF	TGTGCCAGCAAGGAGTGGCACCACTCCTACAATGAGCAGTTCTTC
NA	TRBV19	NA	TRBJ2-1	CASSIEGTSWTYNEQFF	TGTGCCAGTAGTATTGAGGGAACTAGCTGGACCTACAATGAGCAGTTCTTC
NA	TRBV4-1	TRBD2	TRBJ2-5	CASSQDWRGYQETQYF	TGCGCCAGCAGCCAAGATTGGCGGGGGTACCAAGAGACCCAGTACTTC
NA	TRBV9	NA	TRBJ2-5	CASSVDGRGGETQYF	TGTGCCAGCAGCGTTGATGGCAGGGGTGGAGAGACCCAGTACTTC
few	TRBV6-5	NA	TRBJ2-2	CASSYQEYAGELFF	TGTGCCAGCAGTTACCAAGAGTACGCCGGGGAGCTGTTTTTT
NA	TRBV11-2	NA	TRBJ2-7	CASSPGLNYEQYF	TGTGCCAGCAGCCCCGGACTGAACTACGAGCAGTACTTC
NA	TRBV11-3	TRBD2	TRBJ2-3	CASSPGTSGGSTDTQYF	TGTGCCAGCAGCCCGGGGACTAGCGGGGGGAGCACAGATACGCAGTATTTT
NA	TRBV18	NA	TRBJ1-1	CASSPWGEYTEAFF	TGTGCCAGCTCACCATGGGGGGAGTACACTGAAGCTTTCTTT